This entry concerns a single TCR beta chain. This receptor's antigen is unknown. No qualities accompany the bases; no much larger clone lies one base away. This sample stems from a study of control samples from healthy donors and cancer patients (TCRdb year 2020). Receptor libraries were prepared by the immunoSEQ multiplex PCR assay. Here the immuneACCESS table is served through TCRdb, limited to in-frame sequences with V and J called. Missing clones are a known gap in these copies; in checked studies unresolved V genes cover under half, and the rest lacks a known reason. A total of about 230,000 clones appear in this sample, around 80% of them only once. The ten largest clones capture roughly 15% of the sample. The CDR3 measures 15 amino acids from cysteine to phenylalanine. The DNA shown is the 45-base CDR3, in frame from base 1. Trimming takes 5 bases off V and 4 bases off J; junction bases not matched to a gene: 8. The germline V gene sets CDR1 to KGHSH and CDR2 to LQKENI.

The sequence was collected from a woman aged 55-70 years with lung cancer. Here the chain combines TRBV18 and TRBJ1-2, with 9 middle bases fitting TRBD1. Sequenced material: PBMCs. The DNA sequence is given as TGTGCCAGCTCATCCCGGACAGGGGATAGCTATGGCTACACCTTC. Its translation reads: CASSSRTGDSYGYTF. With the rest looked up from the reference TRBV18 and TRBJ1-2 genes rather than sequenced, the full variable domain is NAGVMQNPRHLVRRRGQEARLRCSPMKGHSHVYWYRQLPEEGLKFMVYLQKENIIDESGMPKERFSAEFPKEGPSILRIQQVVRGDSAAYFCASSSRTGDSYGYTFGSGTRLTVV.